Below are 6 T cell receptor beta chains sequenced from a single sample in a study of T cell changes during pregnancy in multiple sclerosis. Produced via immunoSEQ multiplex PCR; TCRdb's table is partial and in-frame only. The table shows fewer than 50,000 clones, with approximately 90% occurring only once. Source: CD8+ T cells from peripheral blood mononuclear cells, taken in the third trimester of pregnancy. These receptors came from a female donor with multiple sclerosis, enrolled in a pregnancy study.

This clone appeared a single time. The rearrangement joins TRBV5-6 to TRBJ2-7, with 7 bases aligning to TRBD1. The germline V gene has CDR1 SGHDT and CDR2 YYEEEE. The CDR3 consists of 15 residues. Losses at the gene ends were 3 bases for V and 3 bases for J; bases not matched to a gene: 9. The DNA for the CDR3 is TGTGCCAGCAGCTACAGCAGGGGGTCGTTCTACGAGCAGTACTTC. Its protein is CASSYSRGSFYEQYF.

The chain recombines TRBV30 with TRBJ2-1; 8 nucleotides line up with TRBD1. The CDR3 is 14 amino acids. Germline values: CDR1 GTSNPN, CDR2 SVGIG (reference sequence). Germline trimming cut 5 bases from V and 4 bases from J; bases unmatched to any gene: 7. The CDR3 DNA is TGTGCCTGGTTTGACAGGGGCCGGTACAATGAGCAGTTCTTC. Its translation is CAWFDRGRYNEQFF.

V gene TRBV7-8 combines with J gene TRBJ1-2, with D perhaps matching TRBD1 (6 bases). Trimming removed 1 base at V and 8 bases at J, with 14 bases between. Germline V gene data show CDR1 as SGHVS and CDR2 as FQNEAQ. The length of the CDR3 is 14 residues. CDR3 bases: TGTGCCAGCAGCTTAGGCGGGGGCGTACAGGGCTACACCTTC. This encodes CASSLGGGVQGYTF. Together with reference TRBV7-8 and TRBJ1-2, the CDR3 gives the full variable domain: GAGVSQSPRYKVAKRGQDVALRCDPISGHVSLFWYQQALGQGPEFLTYFQNEAQLDKSGLPSDRFFAERPEGSVSTLKIQRTQQEDSAVYLCASSLGGGVQGYTFGSGTRLTVV.

This chain joins TRBV19 and TRBJ2-2; D possibly corresponds to TRBD1 (5 bases). Trimming cost V 9 bases and J 1 base, with 9 bases left between them. The CDR3 is 13 residues long. Germline-derived CDR1 and CDR2 are LNHDA and SQIVND (reference sequence). CDR3 bases: TGTGCCAGCGGAGACAGGAACACCGGGGAGCTGTTTTTT. Its protein is CASGDRNTGELFF. Supplemented by reference TRBV19 and TRBJ2-2, the full variable domain reads DGGITQSPKYLFRKEGQNVTLSCEQNLNHDAMYWYRQDPGQGLRLIYYSQIVNDFQKGDIAEGYSVSREKKESFPLTVTSAQKNPTAFYLCASGDRNTGELFFGEGSRLTVL.

The CDR3 reads CASSFSAGGLEQYF. CDR3 nucleotides: TGTGCCAGCAGTTTTTCAGCGGGGGGACTCGAGCAGTACTTC. The chain employs TRBV27 and TRBJ2-7; 9 bases align to TRBD2. Germline V gene sequence: CDR1 MNHEY, CDR2 SMNVEV (reference sequence). The trim removed 3 bases at V and 6 bases at J, leaving 6 bases unmatched. This CDR3 has 14 residues.

The rearrangement joins TRBV7-3 to TRBJ2-1; TRBD2 matches 7 bases. CDR1 SGHTA and CDR2 FQGTGA come from the germline V gene. V was clipped by 5 bases and J by 2 bases; unmatched bases: 6. CDR3 size: 15 residues. The CDR3 DNA reads TGTGCCAGCAGCCTCGGACTAGGGGCCTACAATGAGCAGTTCTTC. It is translated as CASSLGLGAYNEQFF.